The present T cell receptor (beta chain) was sequenced within a study of graft-versus-host responses after intestinal transplantation. Turning to the study itself: The whole recipient group had anti-thymocyte globulin induction followed by tacrolimus and steroids for around three years. Broader study findings: Allografts carried high graft-versus-host to host-versus-graft clonal ratios in patients having graft-donor T cell macrochimerism.

Assay: immunoSEQ multiplex PCR; the TCRdb copy retains only in-frame clones and omits some. Of around 120,000 clones in the sample, 90% to 95% were seen once. The sample holds one count of this clone. Its antigen is as yet unknown. The TCR comes from a human donor who received an intestinal transplant. The sequences come from unstimulated CD4+ T cells sorted from spleen or lymph node cells, collected before intestinal transplant.

CDR3 nucleotides: TGTGCCAGCATTGAGGAAGGTGCTAACTATGGCTACACCTTC. Translating gives CASIEEGANYGYTF. The chain is built from TRBV6-6 and TRBJ1-2; no clear D. CDR1 and CDR2 from the germline V gene are MNHNY and SVGAGI (reference sequence). V gave up 7 bases and J gave up 0 bases, with 12 bases separating them. CDR3 length equals 14 residues.